A selection of T cell receptor beta chains follows, all from one sample in a study of CD8 T cells in ankylosing spondylitis. A single record per CDR3 protein comes from TCRdb applying MiXCR to the 5' RACE reads. The profile covers fewer than 450,000 distinct CDR3 sequences, with under 20% appearing a single time and 0.95% to 1.1% taken by the ten largest. The sequenced sample consisted of blood, either unsorted or a sorted T cell fraction (not recorded which). These receptors all come from a male donor with ankylosing spondylitis. The CDR3 runs from the conserved cysteine through the conserved F or W. A D gene is named only where the DNA matches it firmly. The size entry is marked missing in some rows and otherwise reads once, few, many or a size class.

j_call d_call cdr3_length v_call clone_size cdr3_nt cdr3_aa
TRBJ2-3 TRBD2 16 TRBV5-1 few TGCGCCAGCAGCTTTCCACTAGCGGACAGCACAGATACGCAGTATTTT CASSFPLADSTDTQYF
TRBJ2-2 TRBD2 15 TRBV20-1 many TGCAGTGCCACTCTAGCGGGGAAGAACACCGGGGAGCTGTTTTTT CSATLAGKNTGELFF
TRBJ2-7 - 13 TRBV29-1 once TGCAGCGTTGACAGGGGCCTCTCTACCGAGCAGTACTTC CSVDRGLSTEQYF
TRBJ2-7 - 11 TRBV12-3/TRBV12-4 - TGTGCCAGCGGTAGCGGCTACGAGCAGTACTTC CASGSGYEQYF
TRBJ2-1 - 14 TRBV4-2 once TGTGCCAGCAGCCAAAGGGTGCAGGACAATGAGCAGTTCTTC CASSQRVQDNEQFF
TRBJ2-3 TRBD2 14 TRBV29-1 few TGCAGCGTCCCACTAGCGGGAGGGAGGAATACGCAGTATTTT CSVPLAGGRNTQYF
TRBJ2-7 TRBD1 16 TRBV6-1 few TGTGCCAGCATTCCCACATATCGGGACAGGCCCTACGAGCAGTACTTC CASIPTYRDRPYEQYF
TRBJ2-1 - 15 TRBV7-8 few TGTGCCAGCAGCTTAGCGAGGGCCTCCTACAATGAGCAGTTCTTC CASSLARASYNEQFF
TRBJ2-7 TRBD1 17 TRBV4-2 few TGTGCCAGCAGCCCAGACTTGGGGACAGGTAGATCCTACGAGCAGTACTTC CASSPDLGTGRSYEQYF
TRBJ2-2 - 12 TRBV9 - TGTGCCAGCAGCGTCAGTTTCGGGGAGCTGTTTTTT CASSVSFGELFF
TRBJ2-1 TRBD1 16 TRBV6-5 few TGTGCCAGCAGTTACTACGGGACAGGGGCCTACAATGAGCAGTTCTTC CASSYYGTGAYNEQFF
TRBJ2-1 TRBD2 15 TRBV7-3 few TGTGCCAGCAGCCGAGCTAGCGGGGGTAACAATGAGCAGTTCTTC CASSRASGGNNEQFF
TRBJ2-5 - 15 TRBV7-9 - TGTGCCAGCAGCTTAGTATTTTTGTCCCAAGAGACCCAGTACTTC CASSLVFLSQETQYF
TRBJ2-5 - 14 TRBV5-1 few TGCGCCAGCAGCTTGGAGGCGGGAAAAGAGACCCAGTACTTC CASSLEAGKETQYF
TRBJ2-7 TRBD1 13 TRBV28 many TGTGCCAGCAGACGGACAGGGAGCTACGAGCAGTACTTC CASRRTGSYEQYF
TRBJ2-7 - 15 TRBV12-3/TRBV12-4 few TGTGCCAGCAGTTTAGGTGGGGGGAAACTCTACGAGCAGTACTTC CASSLGGGKLYEQYF
TRBJ2-3 - 16 TRBV5-6 few TGTGCCAGCAGCTTGGGCTACAAAACTAGCACAGATACGCAGTATTTT CASSLGYKTSTDTQYF
TRBJ1-5 - 15 TRBV5-1 few TGCGCCAGCAGCCCCGGGACATTTAGCAATCAGCCCCAGCATTTT CASSPGTFSNQPQHF
TRBJ2-5 TRBD1 15 TRBV2 - TGTGCCAGCAGTGAAGTAAGGGGGCCCCAAGAGACCCAGTACTTC CASSEVRGPQETQYF
TRBJ1-1 - 17 TRBV29-1 many TGCAGCGTCGCTGTCGGGCCAACGACGGGGTTAAACACTGAAGCTTTCTTT CSVAVGPTTGLNTEAFF
TRBJ1-4 TRBD1 14 TRBV5-1 - TGCGCCAGCAGCCCGACAGGGTACGGTGAAAAACTGTTTTTT CASSPTGYGEKLFF
TRBJ1-4 - 14 TRBV4-1 - TGCGCCAGCAGCCCTGTTGCAACTAATGAAAAACTGTTTTTT CASSPVATNEKLFF
TRBJ1-5 - 15 TRBV5-1 - TGCGCCAGCAGCTTGGGGGGGGGCAGCGATCAGCCCCAGCATTTT CASSLGGGSDQPQHF
TRBJ1-1 - 16 TRBV18 - TGTGCCAGCTCACCTACGGACGTCACTCGAAACACTGAAGCTTTCTTT CASSPTDVTRNTEAFF
TRBJ1-4 - 16 TRBV18 - TGTGCCAGCTCACCATCCCGTGGGGGCTGGGGCGAAAAACTGTTTTTT CASSPSRGGWGEKLFF
TRBJ2-1 - 15 TRBV12-3/TRBV12-4 few TGTGCCAGCAGTTTCCGGACCCAGGGGGGCAATGAGCAGTTCTTC CASSFRTQGGNEQFF
TRBJ1-5 TRBD1 15 TRBV12-3/TRBV12-4 - TGTGCCAGCAGTTTTCAGGGGGCATTTAATCAGCCCCAGCATTTT CASSFQGAFNQPQHF
TRBJ2-1 - 14 TRBV7-9 - TGTGCCAGCAGCCGTAAGATACACGACAATGAGCAGTTCTTC CASSRKIHDNEQFF
TRBJ2-1 TRBD2 11 TRBV12-3/TRBV12-4 many TGTGCCAGCAGTCAACTAGCGGGGCAGTTCTTC CASSQLAGQFF
TRBJ2-6 TRBD1 17 TRBV27 few TGTGCCAGCAGCCGGGACAGGAGCCACTCTGGGGCCAACGTCCTGACTTTC CASSRDRSHSGANVLTF
TRBJ1-5 TRBD1 17 TRBV7-2 - TGTGCCAGCAGCTCCGGCCTGGGAGGGGGCGAGGGGCAGCCCCAGCATTTT CASSSGLGGGEGQPQHF
TRBJ2-2 TRBD1 20 TRBV5-1 - TGCGCCAGCAGCCCCGTACGGGGACAGGGTTATAGGCGGAACACCGGGGAGCTGTTTTTT CASSPVRGQGYRRNTGELFF
TRBJ2-1 TRBD2 14 TRBV11-2 - TGTGCCAGCAGCTCTAGCGGAGCTAACAATGAGCAGTTCTTC CASSSSGANNEQFF
TRBJ2-5 - 13 TRBV6-2/TRBV6-3 few TGTGCCAGCAGCGACACAGGGAGAGAGACCCAGTACTTC CASSDTGRETQYF
TRBJ2-1 TRBD2 15 TRBV18 - TGTGCCAGCTCAGCCCGTGTGGGTAGCGGGACTGAGCAGTTCTTC CASSARVGSGTEQFF
TRBJ1-1 - 12 TRBV29-1 - TGCAGCGTTGATACGGCGGACACTGAAGCTTTCTTT CSVDTADTEAFF
TRBJ2-7 - 13 TRBV28 many TGTGCCAGCAGCACCACACCGCGGCGGGAGCAGTACTTC CASSTTPRREQYF
TRBJ1-1 - 12 TRBV28 many TGTGCCAGCAGTTCCACAGGGCGGGTAGCTTTCTTT CASSSTGRVAFF
TRBJ1-1 - 13 TRBV20-1 - TGCAGTGCTAGAGATAACAGGAACACTGAAGCTTTCTTT CSARDNRNTEAFF
TRBJ2-2 - 14 TRBV29-1 - TGCAGCGTCTCGAGCGGCACGAACACCGGGGAGCTGTTTTTT CSVSSGTNTGELFF
TRBJ2-3 TRBD2 16 TRBV11-2 - TGTGCCAGCAGCGCCACTAGCGGACTACGCACAGATACGCAGTATTTT CASSATSGLRTDTQYF
TRBJ2-5 - 13 TRBV7-3 - TGTGCCAGCAGCTTAACTGATCGCGAGACCCAGTACTTC CASSLTDRETQYF
TRBJ2-2 TRBD2 16 TRBV4-3 few TGCGCCAGCAGCCAAGGGCGGGGGTCTAACACCGGGGAGCTGTTTTTT CASSQGRGSNTGELFF
TRBJ2-6 TRBD1 18 TRBV15 few TGTGCCACCAGCAGAGATCGGGGACAGGGGATTGGGGCCAACGTCCTGACTTTC CATSRDRGQGIGANVLTF
TRBJ1-6 TRBD1 13 TRBV20-1 - TGCAGTGCTAGAGGCCAGGGGGAATCACCCCTCCACTTT CSARGQGESPLHF
TRBJ2-7 - 14 TRBV10-3 - TGTGCCATCAGTGCGTTAGGGGATTCCGACGAGCAGTACTTC CAISALGDSDEQYF
TRBJ2-7 TRBD2 13 TRBV3-1 - TGTGCCAGCAGCACGACCCTAGCGGGAGATAAGTACTTC CASSTTLAGDKYF
TRBJ2-7 TRBD2 16 TRBV6-1 few TGTGCCAGCAGTGTAAAAGCGGGAGCCCCCTCCTACGAGCAGTACTTC CASSVKAGAPSYEQYF
TRBJ1-2 TRBD1 15 TRBV20-1 - TGCAGTGCTAGAGCCCGGGACAGGGGATCGACGGGCTACACCTTC CSARARDRGSTGYTF
TRBJ1-1 - 13 TRBV6-6 - TGTGCCAGCAATCCAGCCAAGAACACTGAAGCTTTCTTT CASNPAKNTEAFF
TRBJ2-1 - 13 TRBV7-9 - TGTGCCAGCAGCTTAGTTGGGGGGCACGAGCAGTTCTTC CASSLVGGHEQFF
TRBJ1-3 - 14 TRBV20-1 - TGCAGTGCTATCCGTGGACAGTCTGGAAACACCATATATTTT CSAIRGQSGNTIYF
TRBJ2-5 TRBD2 15 TRBV28 few TGTGCCAGCAGTTCCCTGGCGGGGGGGCTAGAGACCCAGTACTTC CASSSLAGGLETQYF
TRBJ1-5 - 11 TRBV20-1 few TGCAGTGCGGGGTACAATCAGCCCCAGCATTTT CSAGYNQPQHF
TRBJ2-1 - 14 TRBV5-1 few TGCGCCAGCAGCTTGGATCCATCGTGGAGTGAGCAGTTCTTC CASSLDPSWSEQFF
TRBJ1-2 - 12 TRBV12-3/TRBV12-4 few TGTGCCAGCTCAACGGGGCTCTATGGCTACACCTTC CASSTGLYGYTF
TRBJ1-2 TRBD1 14 TRBV20-1 few TGCAGTGCTAGGCAGGGGGCTACGAACTATGGCTACACCTTC CSARQGATNYGYTF
TRBJ2-7 - 14 TRBV6-2/TRBV6-3 - TGTGCCAGCAGTTGGAGGAGGGGAACCTACGAGCAGTACTTC CASSWRRGTYEQYF
TRBJ1-5 TRBD1 16 TRBV7-9 - TGTGCCAGCAGCTTAGGGGCAGGGGGCATTGAGCAGCCCCAGCATTTT CASSLGAGGIEQPQHF
TRBJ2-3 - 13 TRBV20-1 - TGCAGTGCCTACCCCCGCAAGACAGATACGCAGTATTTT CSAYPRKTDTQYF